Presented here are 12 T cell receptor beta chains from one specimen sequenced in a study of blood T cell repertoires in COVID-19. Some clones are missing from TCRdb's copy, which holds only in-frame ones; the method was immunoSEQ multiplex PCR. The sample shows 270,000 or so clones, 86% of them seen only once. Sequenced input: peripheral blood. The receptor set was obtained from a woman aged 25-40 years with COVID-19, enrolled during active disease.

The genes are TRBV6-5 and TRBJ1-1, with 8 bases matching TRBD1. The CDR3 runs to 14 residues. Germline V gene data show CDR1 as MNHEY and CDR2 as SVGAGI. Trimming removed 0 bases from V and 7 bases from J; junction bases left unmatched: 4. Here the CDR3 reads CASSYSTGAGEAFF. CDR3 DNA: TGTGCCAGCAGTTACTCGACAGGGGCGGGTGAAGCTTTCTTT.

This chain links TRBV4-2 with TRBJ2-1; unclear D gene. The germline V gene has CDR1 LGHNA and CDR2 YNFKEQ. The ends were cut back, 3 bases at V and 0 bases at J, with 9 bases in the middle. The CDR3 covers 15 residues. CDR3 in amino acids: CASSHRLSSYNEQFF. CDR3 bases: TGTGCCAGCAGCCACCGATTGAGCTCCTACAATGAGCAGTTCTTC.

CDR3 in amino acids: CASSLSGGTGELFF. CDR3 nucleotides: TGTGCCAGCAGCTTATCCGGCGGAACCGGGGAGCTGTTTTTT. This rearrangement joins TRBV7-9 to TRBJ2-2; D is unresolved. The CDR3 is made up of 14 amino acids. V lost 2 bases and J lost 5, with 9 bases in between. Per germline, CDR1 SEHNR and CDR2 FQNEAQ (reference sequence).

The chain recombines TRBV3-1 (or the pseudogene TRBV3-2) with TRBJ1-6; 9 bases match TRBD1. Germline values: CDR1 LGHDT, CDR2 YNNKEL (reference sequence). CDR3 length: 15 residues. The ends lost 4 bases at V and 6 bases at J; junction bases unmatched: 4. CDR3 bases: TGTGCCAGCAGCCCAGCGGACAGGGGTAATTCACCCCTCCACTTT. It encodes CASSPADRGNSPLHF.

This clone has only one observation. The chain combines TRBV2 with TRBJ1-2; weak D call: TRBD1 (5 bases). This CDR3 has 14 residues. V was shortened by 8 bases and J by 3 bases, with 16 bases between the two germline ends. CDR1 is SNHLY, CDR2 FYNNEI, per germline. CDR3 in amino acids: CASRGGIRDYGYTF. Written as DNA, the CDR3 is TGTGCCAGCCGGGGGGGAATCCGGGACTATGGCTACACCTTC.

The chain links TRBV10-1 to TRBJ1-1; 7 bases match TRBD1. The CDR3 totals 16 residues. V shed 8 bases, J shed 4 bases, and the junction held 16 bases outside the gene matches. The germline gives CDR1 WNHNN, CDR2 SYGVQD (reference sequence). The DNA for the CDR3 is TGCGCCAGCTCTGGACAGGCCACAACCAGGACCACTGAAGCTTTCTTT. Residues: CASSGQATTRTTEAFF.

The chain couples TRBV19 to TRBJ1-1; D perhaps matches TRBD1 (6 bases). With 7 bases removed from V and 4 bases from J, the gap between germline ends came to 19 bases. The germline CDR1 and CDR2 sequences are LNHDA and SQIVND (reference sequence). CDR3 length: 15 amino acids. The CDR3 is CASTGTDRIATEAFF. The CDR3 nucleotides are TGTGCCAGTACTGGAACCGACAGGATCGCCACTGAAGCTTTCTTT. Combining the CDR3 with reference TRBV19 and TRBJ1-1 gives the whole variable domain DGGITQSPKYLFRKEGQNVTLSCEQNLNHDAMYWYRQDPGQGLRLIYYSQIVNDFQKGDIAEGYSVSREKKESFPLTVTSAQKNPTAFYLCASTGTDRIATEAFFGQGTRLTVV.

A single count supports this clone. This chain uses TRBV2 with TRBJ1-6, with D possibly matching TRBD1 (5 bases). Germline V lookup: CDR1 SNHLY, CDR2 FYNNEI. CDR3 length: 15 amino acids. V lost 5 bases to trimming and J lost 10 bases, with 18 bases between them. Written as DNA, the CDR3 is TGTGCCAGCAGTCTTTCCGGTGGGGGAGGCTCACCCCTCCACTTT. Translating gives CASSLSGGGGSPLHF.

The chain employs TRBV5-1 and TRBJ2-2; TRBD2 matches at 7 bases. This CDR3 is built from 16 residues. V lost 0 bases to trimming and J lost 6 bases; unmatched junction nucleotides: 8. CDR1 and CDR2 from the germline V gene are SGHRS and YFSETQ. The CDR3 bases are TGCGCCAGCAGCTTGGAAGGGAGGGGATCGTCCGGGGAGCTGTTTTTT. Protein: CASSLEGRGSSGELFF.

The chain links TRBV4-2 to TRBJ1-4; D gene ambiguous. The CDR3 runs 15 residues. Germline loops: CDR1 LGHNA, CDR2 YNFKEQ. Trimming shortened V by 7 bases and J by 8 bases, and 20 bases separated the two germline ends. CDR3 DNA sequence: TGTGCCAGCACCCCTATCTGGGAGTCGGAAGAAAAACTGTTTTTT. Protein product: CASTPIWESEEKLFF.

This clone occurred many times. The chain uses TRBV9 and TRBJ1-2; D might be TRBD1 (6 bases). The CDR3 runs to 16 residues. Trimming left V 4 bases short and J 0 bases short, with 16 bases between. Per germline, CDR1 SGDLS and CDR2 YYNGEE. CDR3 loop: CASSPYLTGANYGYTF. The CDR3 DNA is TGTGCCAGCAGCCCTTATTTGACAGGAGCTAACTATGGCTACACCTTC.

This rearrangement joins TRBV20-1 to TRBJ2-1, with D perhaps matching TRBD2 (6 bases). The CDR3 has 11 residues. The V end was cut by 5 bases, the J end by 10 bases, with 12 bases between. Per the germline V gene, CDR1 is DFQATT and CDR2 is SNEGSKA (reference sequence). In DNA form, the CDR3 reads TGCAGTGCTCGGCGGGGTCGGGAGCAGTTCTTC. Its protein product is CSARRGREQFF.